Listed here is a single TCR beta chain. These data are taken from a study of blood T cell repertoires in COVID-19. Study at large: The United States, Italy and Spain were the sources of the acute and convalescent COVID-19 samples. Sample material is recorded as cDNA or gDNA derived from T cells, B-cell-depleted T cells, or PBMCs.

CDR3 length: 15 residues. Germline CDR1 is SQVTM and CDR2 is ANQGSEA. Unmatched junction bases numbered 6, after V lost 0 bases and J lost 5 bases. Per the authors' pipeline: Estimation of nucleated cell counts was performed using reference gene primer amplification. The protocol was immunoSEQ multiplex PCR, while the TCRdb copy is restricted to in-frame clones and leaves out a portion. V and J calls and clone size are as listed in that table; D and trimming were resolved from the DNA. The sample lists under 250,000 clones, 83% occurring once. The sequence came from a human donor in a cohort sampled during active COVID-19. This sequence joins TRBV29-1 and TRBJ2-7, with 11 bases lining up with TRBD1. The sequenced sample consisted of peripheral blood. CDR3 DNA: TGCAGCGTTGAAGATGGGACAGGGGGATCGCACGAGCAGTACTTC. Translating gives CSVEDGTGGSHEQYF.